A single sample is the source of the 19 T cell receptor beta chains below, sequenced in a study of blood T cell repertoires in COVID-19. Sequenced by immunoSEQ multiplex PCR; TCRdb stores in-frame clones only, minus some. The sample carries under 150,000 clones, 70% to 90% recorded once. Sequenced: peripheral blood. These receptors all come from a man in his sixties with active or convalescent COVID-19.

The rearrangement links TRBV19 to TRBJ1-2; D gene unclear. The CDR3 loop spans 13 amino acids. V was cut by 6 bases and J by 4 bases, with 12 bases left in between. Germline loops: CDR1 LNHDA, CDR2 SQIVND (reference sequence). The CDR3 DNA is TGTGCCAGTAGCGTTCCGGCGGGCTATGGCTACACCTTC. Its translation is CASSVPAGYGYTF.

The chain links TRBV28 to TRBJ2-1; a weak D match, TRBD2 (6 bases). V was trimmed by 6 bases and J by 2 bases, leaving 14 bases between them. Germline V gene data show CDR1 as MDHEN and CDR2 as SYDVKM. This CDR3 comprises 15 residues. The CDR3 here is CASSGTHSPYNEQFF. As DNA, the CDR3 is TGTGCCAGCAGCGGGACTCACTCTCCCTACAATGAGCAGTTCTTC.

This chain uses TRBV5-1 with TRBJ2-7; TRBD2 matches at 13 bases. The V gene's germline CDR1 is SGHRS and CDR2 YFSETQ. V lost 1 base and J lost 2; bases outside the gene matches: 6. CDR3 length equals 17 residues. CDR3 region: CASSLWTSGRDPYEQYF. DNA of the CDR3: TGCGCCAGCAGCTTGTGGACTAGCGGGAGAGACCCCTACGAGCAGTACTTC.

The chain has TRBV18 and TRBJ2-5; 7 bases fit TRBD1. This CDR3 comprises 13 residues. Unmatched junction bases numbered 4, after V lost 4 bases and J lost 5 bases. Germline-derived CDR1 and CDR2 are KGHSH and LQKENI. DNA for the CDR3: TGTGCCAGCTCACGGAACAGGGGTGAGACCCAGTACTTC. Translated, it gives CASSRNRGETQYF.

The genes are TRBV4-3 and TRBJ1-2, with 9 bases identical to TRBD1. V was pared by 3 bases and J by 4 bases, with 6 bases of the junction left unmatched. The CDR3 runs to 15 residues. Germline lookup yields CDR1 LGHNA and CDR2 YSLEER. DNA for the CDR3: TGCGCCAGCAGCCAGGGACCGGGACAGGGCTATGGCTACACCTTC. Amino acids: CASSQGPGQGYGYTF.

The gene calls are TRBV5-4 and TRBJ1-5, with 10 bases aligning to TRBD1. The length of the CDR3 is 15 residues. Germline-derived CDR1 and CDR2 are SGHNT and YYREEE (reference sequence). V trimming: 3 bases; J trimming: 3 bases; junction bases outside the gene matches: 3. Written as DNA, the CDR3 is TGTGCCAGCAGCTCGGGACAGGGGCTCAATCAGCCCCAGCATTTT. Its translation is CASSSGQGLNQPQHF.

The rearrangement uses TRBV6-6 and TRBJ1-2, with D uncertain. The germline gives CDR1 MNHNY, CDR2 SVGAGI (reference sequence). V was cut by 7 bases and J by 4 bases, with 16 bases left in between. This CDR3 contains 14 residues. Written as DNA, the CDR3 is TGTGCCAGCAAAGTAGTGGAGGCAGCCTATGGCTACACCTTC. Protein product: CASKVVEAAYGYTF.

This clone was counted only a few times. The chain's CDR3 is CASSALFDSLRSQHF. The DNA of the CDR3 is TGTGCCAGCAGCGCCCTATTCGACAGCCTTCGGTCCCAGCATTTT. The chain employs TRBV9 and TRBJ1-5; TRBD1 is a possible D gene (5 bases). CDR3 size: 15 residues. Germline-derived CDR1 and CDR2 are SGDLS and YYNGEE. Trimming shortened V by 3 bases and J by 11 bases, and 21 bases separated the two germline ends.

Written as DNA, the CDR3 is TGTGCCAGCAGTTTAAATGACATATTGGACACTGAAGCTTTCTTT. The encoded protein is CASSLNDILDTEAFF. The V gene is TRBV28, the J gene TRBJ1-1; D not resolved. CDR1 is MDHEN and CDR2 is SYDVKM in the germline V gene. This CDR3 contains 15 residues. Trimming removed 2 bases at V and 3 bases at J, with 13 bases between.

This clone was found once. The chain uses TRBV6-4 and TRBJ2-1, with 9 positions matching TRBD1. CDR1 and CDR2 from the germline V gene are MRHNA and SNTAGT. The CDR3 contains 15 residues. J lost 5 bases, V lost 9 bases, and 11 bases had no gene match. CDR3 DNA sequence: TGTGCCAGGCACAGGGGGCTTAAAAGAAACAATGAGCAGTTCTTC. This codes for CARHRGLKRNNEQFF.

This chain joins TRBV5-4 and TRBJ1-6; tentatively, D is TRBD1 (5 bases). Germline CDR1 SGHNT, CDR2 YYREEE (reference sequence). The CDR3 loop spans 17 amino acids. V lost 4 bases and J 0 bases, leaving 14 bases between the germline ends. The CDR3 region is CASSRGGGSSYNSPLHF. The CDR3, as DNA: TGTGCCAGCAGCCGTGGGGGGGGGAGCTCCTATAATTCACCCCTCCACTTT. Complete variable domain (other parts from reference TRBV5-4 and TRBJ1-6): ETGVTQSPTHLIKTRGQQVTLRCSSQSGHNTVSWYQQALGQGPQFIFQYYREEENGRGNFPPRFSGLQFPNYSSELNVNALELDDSALYLCASSRGGGSSYNSPLHFGNGTRLTVT.

Only a few counts were recorded for this clone. The chain carries TRBV18 and TRBJ2-1; D perhaps matches TRBD1 (6 bases). The CDR3 consists of 12 residues. V shed 3 bases and J shed 7 bases, with 7 bases lying between them. Germline CDR1 reads KGHSH; CDR2 reads LQKENI. In DNA, the CDR3 is TGTGCCAGCTCACCCCAGGGGAATGAGCAGTTCTTC. It encodes CASSPQGNEQFF.

The chain combines TRBV10-3 with TRBJ2-7; no clear D. Germline CDR1 and CDR2: ENHRY and SYGVKD. The CDR3 loop spans 12 amino acids. Trimming took 6 bases from V and 6 from J, leaving 12 bases between them. CDR3 nucleotides: TGTGCCATCAGCCGCTTAGTCGGCGAGCAGTACTTC. The encoded protein is CAISRLVGEQYF.

This chain links TRBV5-4 with TRBJ1-2; 7 bases agree with TRBD1. The V segment lost 1 base and the J segment 3 bases; nucleotides outside the gene matches: 6. CDR3 length: 15 residues. Per germline, CDR1 SGHNT and CDR2 YYREEE (reference sequence). CDR3 sequence: CASSLKRGQDYGYTF. As DNA, the CDR3 is TGTGCCAGCAGCTTGAAGAGGGGGCAGGACTATGGCTACACCTTC.

The rearrangement joins TRBV4-2 to TRBJ1-1, with a tentative D call TRBD1 (5 bases). The CDR3 is 13 amino acids. Germline lookup yields CDR1 LGHNA and CDR2 YNFKEQ. V was pared by 4 bases and J by 4 bases, with 10 bases between. The CDR3 bases are TGTGCCAGCAGCCCCAGACAGATCACTGAAGCTTTCTTT. Translation gives CASSPRQITEAFF.

V usage is TRBV28 and J usage is TRBJ1-1; TRBD1 is a possible D gene (6 bases). Germline CDR1 and CDR2: MDHEN and SYDVKM. This CDR3 has 16 residues. Deletions cut 5 bases from V and 3 bases from J, with 19 bases between. The CDR3 here is CASSTDRFRVDTEAFF. CDR3 coding DNA: TGTGCCAGCAGTACAGACAGGTTTCGGGTCGACACTGAAGCTTTCTTT.

The chain carries TRBV5-4 and TRBJ1-4; D is possibly TRBD1 (5 bases). V lost 3 bases, J lost 0 bases, and 12 bases lay in between. CDR3 length equals 16 residues. Germline assignment: CDR1 SGHNT and CDR2 YYREEE (reference sequence). The CDR3 DNA reads TGTGCCAGCAGCTGGGGCAGTCAGGCAACTAATGAAAAACTGTTTTTT. This encodes CASSWGSQATNEKLFF.

This chain links TRBV11-3 with TRBJ2-5, with TRBD1 as a possible D gene (6 bases). The CDR3 runs 13 residues. Germline CDR1 and CDR2: SGHNT and YENEEA. Trimming stripped 2 bases from V and 3 bases from J, with 7 bases between. The CDR3 DNA reads as TGTGCCAGCAGCTTAAGACAGGAAGAGACCCAGTACTTC. Its translation: CASSLRQEETQYF.

The chain links TRBV24-1 to TRBJ2-7, with D perhaps matching TRBD2 (6 bases). Deletions cut 0 bases from V and 0 bases from J, with 11 bases between. The CDR3 is made up of 16 amino acids. Germline CDR1 is KGHDR and CDR2 is SFDVKD. The CDR3: CATSDLSSGSSYEQYF. The DNA for the CDR3 is TGTGCCACCAGTGATTTGAGTAGCGGCAGCTCCTACGAGCAGTACTTC.